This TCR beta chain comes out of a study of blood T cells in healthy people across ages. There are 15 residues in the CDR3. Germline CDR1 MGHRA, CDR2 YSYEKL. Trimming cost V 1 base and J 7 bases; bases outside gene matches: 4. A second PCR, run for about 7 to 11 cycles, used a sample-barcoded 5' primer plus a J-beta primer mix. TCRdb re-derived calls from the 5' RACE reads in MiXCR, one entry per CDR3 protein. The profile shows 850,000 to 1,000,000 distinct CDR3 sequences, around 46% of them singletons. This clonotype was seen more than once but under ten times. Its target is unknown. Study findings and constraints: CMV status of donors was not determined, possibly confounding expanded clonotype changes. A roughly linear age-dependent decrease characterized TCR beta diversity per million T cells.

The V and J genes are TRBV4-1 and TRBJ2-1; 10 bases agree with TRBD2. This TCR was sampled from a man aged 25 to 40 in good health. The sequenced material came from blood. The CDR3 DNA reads TGCGCCAGCAGCCAAGTAGCGGGGGGACTAAATGAGCAGTTCTTC. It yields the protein CASSQVAGGLNEQFF.